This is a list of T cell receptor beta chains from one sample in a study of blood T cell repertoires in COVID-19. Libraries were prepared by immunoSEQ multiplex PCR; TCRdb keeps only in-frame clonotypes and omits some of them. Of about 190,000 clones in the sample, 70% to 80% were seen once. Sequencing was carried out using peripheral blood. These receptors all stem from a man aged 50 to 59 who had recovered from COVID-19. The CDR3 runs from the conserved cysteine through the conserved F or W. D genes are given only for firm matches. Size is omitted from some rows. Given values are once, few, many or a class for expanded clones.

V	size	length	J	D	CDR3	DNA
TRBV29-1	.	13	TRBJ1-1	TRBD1	CSSRTGLNTEAFF	TGCAGCTCGAGGACAGGGCTAAACACTGAAGCTTTCTTT
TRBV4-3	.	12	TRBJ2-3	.	CASSPFQGAQYF	TGCGCCAGCAGCCCCTTCCAGGGTGCGCAGTATTTT
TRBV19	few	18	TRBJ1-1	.	CASSILRRTGQKNTEAFF	TGTGCCAGTAGTATACTTCGCCGAACGGGACAAAAAAACACTGAAGCTTTCTTT
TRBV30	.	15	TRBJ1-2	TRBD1	CAWSILPGQGYGYTF	TGTGCCTGGAGTATACTCCCGGGACAGGGTTATGGCTACACCTTC
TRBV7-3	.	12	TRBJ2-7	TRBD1	CASSTDRGVLYF	TGTGCCAGCAGCACGGACAGGGGGGTTCTGTACTTC
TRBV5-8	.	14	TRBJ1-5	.	CASSLFQGNQPQHF	TGTGCCAGCAGCCTTTTTCAGGGCAATCAGCCCCAGCATTTT
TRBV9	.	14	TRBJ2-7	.	CASSVQTESYEQYF	TGTGCCAGCAGCGTACAAACCGAGTCCTACGAGCAGTACTTC
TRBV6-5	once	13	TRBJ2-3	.	CASSYAEHDTQYF	TGTGCCAGCAGTTACGCGGAGCACGATACGCAGTATTTT
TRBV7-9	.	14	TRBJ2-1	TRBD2	CANTGLAKGNEQFF	TGTGCCAACACGGGACTAGCGAAAGGGAATGAGCAGTTCTTC
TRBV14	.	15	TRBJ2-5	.	CASSQVRTYRETQYF	TGTGCCAGCAGCCAAGTCCGGACATACCGGGAGACCCAGTACTTC
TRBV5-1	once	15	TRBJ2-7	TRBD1	CASSQDRVSGYEQYF	TGCGCCAGCAGCCAGGACAGGGTATCGGGCTACGAGCAGTACTTC
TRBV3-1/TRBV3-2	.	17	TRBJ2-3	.	CASSQAPVGEGADTQYF	TGTGCCAGCAGCCAAGCCCCTGTGGGGGAGGGGGCAGATACGCAGTATTTT
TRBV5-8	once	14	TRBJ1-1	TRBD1	CASSFKDRPEEAFF	TGTGCCAGCAGCTTTAAGGACAGGCCCGAGGAAGCTTTCTTT
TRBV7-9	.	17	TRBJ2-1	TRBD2	CASSLGLAGGTYNEQFF	TGTGCCAGCAGCTTAGGGCTAGCGGGAGGTACCTACAATGAGCAGTTCTTC
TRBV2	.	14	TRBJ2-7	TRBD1	CASKSGQASYEQYF	TGTGCCAGTAAATCGGGACAGGCATCCTACGAGCAGTACTTC
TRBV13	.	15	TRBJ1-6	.	CASSQRLSYNSPLHF	TGTGCCAGCAGCCAGAGGTTGAGCTATAATTCACCCCTCCACTTT
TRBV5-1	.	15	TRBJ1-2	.	CASSLVFGGTGGYTF	TGCGCCAGCAGCTTGGTATTCGGCGGTACGGGGGGCTACACCTTC
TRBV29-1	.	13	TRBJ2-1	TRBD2	CSGTSGGYNEQFF	TGCAGCGGAACTAGCGGGGGCTACAATGAGCAGTTCTTC
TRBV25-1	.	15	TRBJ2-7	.	CASSEKGLAPYEQYF	TGTGCCAGCAGTGAAAAAGGTCTAGCCCCCTACGAGCAGTACTTC
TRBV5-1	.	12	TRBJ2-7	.	CASSSLSYEQYF	TGCGCCAGCAGCTCTCTATCCTACGAGCAGTACTTC
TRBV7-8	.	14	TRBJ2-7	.	CASSLVPGIYEQYF	TGTGCCAGCAGCTTAGTTCCTGGCATCTACGAGCAGTACTTC
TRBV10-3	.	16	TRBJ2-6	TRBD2	CATKEGAGAGANVLTF	TGTGCCACCAAGGAAGGGGCGGGAGCTGGGGCCAACGTCCTGACTTTC
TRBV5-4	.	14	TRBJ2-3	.	CASSLGLDWGTQYF	TGTGCCAGCAGCTTGGGACTAGACTGGGGTACGCAGTATTTT
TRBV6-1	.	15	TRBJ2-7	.	CASSEDSRPPYEQYF	TGTGCCAGCAGTGAAGACAGTAGACCTCCCTACGAGCAGTACTTC
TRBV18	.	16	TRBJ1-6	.	CASSPLAETMGSPLHF	TGTGCCAGCTCACCGCTGGCAGAGACTATGGGATCACCCCTCCACTTT
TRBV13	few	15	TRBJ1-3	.	CASSPPQRPGNTIYF	TGTGCCAGCAGCCCCCCCCAGCGTCCTGGAAACACCATATATTTT
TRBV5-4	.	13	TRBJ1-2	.	CASSSDSTYGYTF	TGTGCCAGCAGCTCAGACAGTACCTATGGCTACACCTTC
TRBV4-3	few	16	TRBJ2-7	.	CASSQALVQDSYEQYF	TGCGCCAGCAGCCAAGCTTTAGTGCAGGACTCCTACGAGCAGTACTTC
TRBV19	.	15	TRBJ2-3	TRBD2	CASSPQREGPDTQYF	TGTGCCAGTAGTCCTCAGCGGGAGGGGCCAGATACGCAGTATTTT
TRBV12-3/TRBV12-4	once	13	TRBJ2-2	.	CASSLGSVGELFF	TGTGCCAGCAGTCTCGGGAGCGTCGGGGAGCTGTTTTTT
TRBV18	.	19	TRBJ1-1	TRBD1	CASSSTGQGVLGVRTEAFF	TGTGCCAGCTCATCAACCGGACAGGGGGTTTTAGGAGTTAGAACTGAAGCTTTCTTT
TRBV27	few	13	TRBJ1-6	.	CASSFNRPSPLHF	TGTGCCAGCAGTTTCAACAGGCCGTCACCCCTCCACTTT
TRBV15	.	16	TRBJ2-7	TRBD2	CATSRGSGRAIYEQYF	TGTGCCACCAGCAGGGGTAGCGGGAGGGCCATCTACGAGCAGTACTTC
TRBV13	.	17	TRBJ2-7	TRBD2	CASSYLKLGLAGSEQYF	TGTGCCAGCAGCTACCTAAAACTAGGACTAGCGGGGAGCGAGCAGTACTTC
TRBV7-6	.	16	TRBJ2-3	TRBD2	CASSQSGRGRADTQYF	TGTGCCAGCAGCCAGAGCGGGAGAGGGCGGGCAGATACGCAGTATTTT
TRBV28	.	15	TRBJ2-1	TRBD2	CASSLASGSVNEQFF	TGTGCCAGCAGTTTGGCTAGCGGGAGTGTCAATGAGCAGTTCTTC
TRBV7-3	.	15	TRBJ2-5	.	CASSQPLASQETQYF	TGTGCCAGCAGCCAGCCGCTAGCGAGCCAAGAGACCCAGTACTTC
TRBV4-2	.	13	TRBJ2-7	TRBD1	CASSHRTGNEQYF	TGTGCCAGCAGCCACAGGACAGGGAACGAGCAGTACTTC
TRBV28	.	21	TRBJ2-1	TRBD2	CASSPPWTGGPRYSSYNEQFF	TGTGCCAGCAGTCCACCGTGGACGGGAGGGCCTCGATACAGCTCCTACAATGAGCAGTTCTTC
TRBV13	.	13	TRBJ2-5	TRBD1	CASSLNRGETQYF	TGTGCCAGCAGCTTAAACAGGGGAGAGACCCAGTACTTC
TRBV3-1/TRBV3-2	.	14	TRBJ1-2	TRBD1	CASSPGQVDYGYTF	TGTGCCAGCAGCCCAGGACAGGTGGACTATGGCTACACCTTC
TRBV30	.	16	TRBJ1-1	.	CAWSETTGRGNTEAFF	TGTGCCTGGAGTGAAACCACAGGGCGAGGGAACACTGAAGCTTTCTTT
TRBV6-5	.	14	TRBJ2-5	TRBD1	CASRSGGGQETQYF	TGTGCCAGCAGATCAGGGGGTGGCCAAGAGACCCAGTACTTC
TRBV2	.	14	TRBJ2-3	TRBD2	CASRPSGMTDTQYF	TGTGCCAGCAGGCCCAGCGGGATGACAGATACGCAGTATTTT
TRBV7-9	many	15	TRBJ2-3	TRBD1	CASSARGQGSDTQYF	TGTGCCAGCAGCGCGAGGGGACAGGGATCAGATACGCAGTATTTT
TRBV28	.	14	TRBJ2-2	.	CASSYLRVGGELFF	TGTGCCAGCAGTTATTTGAGGGTGGGCGGGGAGCTGTTTTTT
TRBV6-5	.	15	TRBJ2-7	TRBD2	CASSPGTSGRYEQYF	TGTGCCAGCAGCCCCGGGACTAGCGGGAGGTACGAGCAGTACTTC
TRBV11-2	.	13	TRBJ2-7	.	CASSVGGSLEQYF	TGTGCCAGCAGCGTAGGCGGTTCGCTCGAGCAGTACTTC
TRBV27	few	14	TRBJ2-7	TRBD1	CASSPWDREYEQYF	TGTGCCAGCAGCCCATGGGACAGGGAGTATGAGCAGTACTTC
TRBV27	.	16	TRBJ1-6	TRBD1	CASSLLEGTGDSPLHF	TGTGCCAGCAGTTTATTAGAGGGGACAGGGGATTCACCCCTCCACTTT
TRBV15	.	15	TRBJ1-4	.	CATSRDRGHTEKLFF	TGTGCCACCAGCAGAGATCGAGGACATACAGAAAAACTGTTTTTT
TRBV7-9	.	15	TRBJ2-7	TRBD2	CASSPKAGGSYEQYF	TGTGCCAGCAGCCCTAAGGCGGGAGGTTCCTACGAGCAGTACTTC
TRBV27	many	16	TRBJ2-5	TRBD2	CASSLQLAGGRETQYF	TGTGCCAGCAGTTTACAACTAGCGGGAGGACGGGAGACCCAGTACTTC
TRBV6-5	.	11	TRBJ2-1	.	CASSFLGGVFF	TGTGCCAGCAGTTTCTTGGGAGGTGTGTTCTTC
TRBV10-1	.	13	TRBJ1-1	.	CASARNRNTEAFF	TGCGCCAGCGCTCGAAACAGGAACACTGAAGCTTTCTTT
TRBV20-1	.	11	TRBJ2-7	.	CSVGDPYEQYF	TGCAGTGTAGGAGATCCCTACGAGCAGTACTTC
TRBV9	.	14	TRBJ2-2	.	CASSVAFSFGELFF	TGTGCCAGCAGCGTAGCGTTTAGTTTCGGGGAGCTGTTTTTT
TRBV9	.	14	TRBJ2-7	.	CASSSGDISYEQYF	TGTGCCAGCAGCAGCGGAGACATCTCCTACGAGCAGTACTTC